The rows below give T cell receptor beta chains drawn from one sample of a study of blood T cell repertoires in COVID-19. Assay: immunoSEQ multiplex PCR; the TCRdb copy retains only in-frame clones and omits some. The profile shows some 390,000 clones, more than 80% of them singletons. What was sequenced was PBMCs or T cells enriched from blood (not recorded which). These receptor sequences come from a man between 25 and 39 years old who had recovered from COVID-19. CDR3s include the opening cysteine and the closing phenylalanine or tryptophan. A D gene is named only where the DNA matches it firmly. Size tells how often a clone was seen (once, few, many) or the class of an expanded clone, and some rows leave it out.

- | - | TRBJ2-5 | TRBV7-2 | TGTGCCAGCAGCTTAGGGTCCAGGTTCCAAGAGACCCAGTACTTC | CASSLGSRFQETQYF
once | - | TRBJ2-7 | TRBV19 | TGTGCCAGTAGCGTACCGGGACAAACCTACGAGCAGTACTTC | CASSVPGQTYEQYF
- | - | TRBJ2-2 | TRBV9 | TGTGCCAGCAGCGTAGCTAGGGGAGGGGAGCTGTTTTTT | CASSVARGGELFF
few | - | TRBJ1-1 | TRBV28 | TGTGCCAGCAGTTTACCTCAGGGGCGCACTGAAGCTTTCTTT | CASSLPQGRTEAFF
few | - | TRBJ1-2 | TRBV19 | TGTGCCAGTACCCTAGAACCCCGACGGACTAACTATGGCTACACCTTC | CASTLEPRRTNYGYTF
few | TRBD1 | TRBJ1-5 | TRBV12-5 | TGTGCTAGTGGTCTGGGACAGGGGAACAATCAGCCCCAGCATTTT | CASGLGQGNNQPQHF
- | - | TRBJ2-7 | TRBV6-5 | TGTGCCAGCAGTAAGGGCCAGGACTTACTCTACGAGCAGTACTTC | CASSKGQDLLYEQYF
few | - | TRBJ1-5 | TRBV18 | TGTGCCAGCTCATCGACAGATAGCAATCAGCCCCAGCATTTT | CASSSTDSNQPQHF
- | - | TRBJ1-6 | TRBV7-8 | TGTGCCAGCTCAAACCGGGTCAATTCACCCCTCCACTTT | CASSNRVNSPLHF
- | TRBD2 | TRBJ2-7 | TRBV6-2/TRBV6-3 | TGTGCCAGCAGTTACTTTGTCGGGAGAGAAGAGCGGGAGTACGAGCAGTACTTC | CASSYFVGREEREYEQYF
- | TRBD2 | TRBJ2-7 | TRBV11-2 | TGTGCCAGCAGCTCTTCGGGGGGCTACGAGCAGTACTTC | CASSSSGGYEQYF
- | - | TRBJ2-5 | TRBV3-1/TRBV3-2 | TGTGCCAGCACCCCCCACAATTCGGGTCGGGAGACCCAGTACTTC | CASTPHNSGRETQYF
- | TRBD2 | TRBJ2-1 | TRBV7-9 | TGTGCCAGCAGCCCTAGCGGGAGGCTTTACAATGAGCAGTTCTTC | CASSPSGRLYNEQFF
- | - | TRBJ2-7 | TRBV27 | TGTGCCAGCAGTTTAGGGGGACATTCTTCCTACGAGCAGTACTTC | CASSLGGHSSYEQYF
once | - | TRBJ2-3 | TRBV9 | TGTGCCAGCACCGCAGGCAGGGTTCCGACAGATACGCAGTATTTT | CASTAGRVPTDTQYF
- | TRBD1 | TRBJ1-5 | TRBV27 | TGTGCCAGCAGCCCTGGGACAGGGAGTAATCAGCCCCAGCATTTT | CASSPGTGSNQPQHF
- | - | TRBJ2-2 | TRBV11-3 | TGTGCCAGCAGCCCCCGGTCCGGGACAAACACCGGGGAGCTGTTTTTT | CASSPRSGTNTGELFF
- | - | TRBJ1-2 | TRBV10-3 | TGTGCCATCAGTGTCGAGCGGAATAACTATGGCTACACCTTC | CAISVERNNYGYTF
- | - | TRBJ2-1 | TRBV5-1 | TGCGCCAGCAGCTTGATAGCCTCAAATGAGCAGTTCTTC | CASSLIASNEQFF
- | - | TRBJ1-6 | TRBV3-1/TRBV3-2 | TGTGCCAGCAGCCAAGATCGGAGGGCCCTCCACTTT | CASSQDRRALHF
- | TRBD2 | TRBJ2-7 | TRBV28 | TGTGCCAGCAACTCTCTAGCGGGCAACTCCTACGAGCAGTACTTC | CASNSLAGNSYEQYF
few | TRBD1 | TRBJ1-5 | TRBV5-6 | TGTGCCAGCAGCTATGGACAGGGAAGTCAGCCCCAGCATTTT | CASSYGQGSQPQHF
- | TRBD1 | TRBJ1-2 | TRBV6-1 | TGTGCCAGCAGTGCGCGCCCGGGACAGGGCTTCTATGGCTACACCTTC | CASSARPGQGFYGYTF
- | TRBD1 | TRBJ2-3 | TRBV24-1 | TGTGCCACCAGTGATAGACAGGGGGCAGATACGCAGTATTTT | CATSDRQGADTQYF
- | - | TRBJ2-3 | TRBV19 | TGTGCCAGTAGTCCTAGGTGGGATACGCAGTATTTT | CASSPRWDTQYF
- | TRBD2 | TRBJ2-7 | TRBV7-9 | TGTGCCAGCAGCTTCCTGTCGGGGGGGAATTACGAGCAGTACTTC | CASSFLSGGNYEQYF
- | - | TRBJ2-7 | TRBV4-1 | TGCGCCAGCGCTACTGGGACTTCCCGCTCCTACGAGCAGTACTTC | CASATGTSRSYEQYF
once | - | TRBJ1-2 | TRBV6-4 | TGTGCCAGCAGCAATAGGGGATTTTTAGATGGCTACACCTTC | CASSNRGFLDGYTF
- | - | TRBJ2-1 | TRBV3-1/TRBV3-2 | TGTGCCAGCAGCCAAACGACTAGCTCCTACAATGAGCAGTTCTTC | CASSQTTSSYNEQFF
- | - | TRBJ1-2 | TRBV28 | TGTGCCAGCAGTTCGACAGATGGCTACACCTTC | CASSSTDGYTF
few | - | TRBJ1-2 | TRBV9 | TGTGCCAGCAGCGTAGATTTCGGTAACTATGGCTACACCTTC | CASSVDFGNYGYTF